These 24 T cell receptor beta chains were all obtained from the same sample, sequenced in a study of cytomegalovirus exposure and HLA in healthy donors. Use of 60 Vbeta and 13 Jbeta primers characterized the PCR. Data came from immunoSEQ multiplex PCR; TCRdb stores just in-frame clones and leaves some out. The data show approximately 120,000 clones, with roughly 80% seen just once and 3.4% held by the top ten. Sequencing input: PBMCs. These receptors were taken from a man aged 25-45 years in good health and CMV-seronegative.

The rearrangement joins TRBV30 to TRBJ2-7; 9 nucleotides match TRBD2. The CDR3 has 14 amino acids. Trimming cost V 2 bases and J 4 bases; bases outside gene matches: 6. Germline-derived CDR1 and CDR2 are GTSNPN and SVGIG (reference sequence). The CDR3 reads CAWSWASGMYEQYF. The CDR3 DNA sequence: TGTGCCTGGAGTTGGGCTAGCGGGATGTACGAGCAGTACTTC. Looking up the rest from reference TRBV30 and TRBJ2-7 gives the full variable domain: SQTIHQWPATLVQPVGSPLSLECTVEGTSNPNLYWYRQAAGRGLQLLFYSVGIGQISSEVPQNLSASRPQDRQFILSSKKLLLSDSGFYLCAWSWASGMYEQYFGPGTRLTVT.

The rearrangement joins TRBV7-3 to TRBJ1-1; D uncertain. The CDR3 consists of 13 residues. Between the trimmed V and J ends, which lost 5 bases and 2 bases, there was a span of 9 bases. In germline, CDR1 is SGHTA, CDR2 FQGTGA. CDR3 in DNA: TGTGCCAGCAGCCGGGTCCTTAACACTGAAGCTTTCTTT. Protein: CASSRVLNTEAFF. The entire variable domain, with the rest obtained from reference TRBV7-3 and TRBJ1-1, is as follows: GAGVSQTPSNKVTEKGKYVELRCDPISGHTALYWYRQSLGQGPEFLIYFQGTGAADDSGLPNDRFFAVRPEGSVSTLKIQRTERGDSAVYLCASSRVLNTEAFFGQGTRLTVV.

The gene calls are TRBV5-4 and TRBJ1-2, with D tentatively TRBD1 (6 bases). Germline CDR1 and CDR2: SGHNT and YYREEE (reference sequence). This CDR3 is 13 amino acids long. Trimming left V 9 bases short and J 6 bases short, with 18 bases between. CDR3 DNA: TGTGCCACCTCAATACAGGGTGATGATGGCTACACCTTC. The encoded protein is CATSIQGDDGYTF.

This chain joins TRBV29-1 and TRBJ1-2, with D possibly TRBD1 on 5 matching bases. V was pared by 0 bases and J by 7 bases, with 18 bases between. Germline V gene lookup returns CDR1 SQVTM and CDR2 ANQGSEA. CDR3 size: 15 residues. CDR3 in DNA: TGCAGCGTTGAAGATGGCTGGACAATGCTTGGTGGCTACACCTTC. Protein sequence: CSVEDGWTMLGGYTF.

The J gene is TRBJ1-3, the V gene TRBV4-3, with 10 bases that match TRBD1. V shed 0 bases and J 4 bases; nucleotides not matched to a gene: 3. CDR1 and CDR2 from the germline V gene are LGHNA and YSLEER. The CDR3 runs 16 residues. CDR3 DNA: TGCGCCAGCAGCCAAGATGGGACAGGGGTAGGAAACACCATATATTTT. Residues: CASSQDGTGVGNTIYF.

V gene TRBV10-3 combines with J gene TRBJ1-2, with no clear D. The germline gives CDR1 ENHRY, CDR2 SYGVKD. The CDR3 runs to 14 residues. Trimming pared 0 bases from V and 1 base from J, leaving 6 bases between. The CDR3 loop reads CAISESSSNYGYTF. The CDR3 nucleotides read TGTGCCATCAGTGAGTCGTCCAGTAACTATGGCTACACCTTC.

The chain has TRBV7-9 and TRBJ1-5; no definite D call. V lost 3 bases and J 1 base, leaving 7 bases between the germline ends. The CDR3 contains 14 residues. The germline CDR1 and CDR2 sequences are SEHNR and FQNEAQ (reference sequence). The CDR3, as DNA: TGTGCCAGCAGCTTCGGTCCAAGCAATCAGCCCCAGCATTTT. Protein product: CASSFGPSNQPQHF.

The gene calls are TRBV5-1 and TRBJ2-5; D is unclear. In germline, CDR1 is SGHRS, CDR2 YFSETQ. V was pared by 4 bases and J by 2 bases, with 9 bases between. The CDR3 is 13 amino acids. The CDR3 region is CASSNALQETQYF. Written as DNA, the CDR3 is TGCGCCAGCAGCAATGCGTTACAAGAGACCCAGTACTTC.

Points on this clone: Other DNA sequences in the sample encode the same CDR3. The chain employs TRBV7-2 and TRBJ2-7, with D maybe TRBD2 (6 bases). The CDR3 totals 14 residues. Trimming pared 2 bases from V and 2 bases from J, leaving 10 bases between. Germline V CDR1 and CDR2: SGHTA, FQGNSA. The CDR3, as DNA: TGTGCCAGCAGCTTACCAGGAGGGACCTACGAGCAGTACTTC. It translates to CASSLPGGTYEQYF.

The V gene is TRBV7-9, the J gene TRBJ2-7; TRBD1 matches at 7 bases. The CDR3 is 15 amino acids. V dropped 0 bases and J dropped 7; count of bases not matched to a gene: 9. CDR1 and CDR2 (germline): SEHNR, FQNEAQ (reference sequence). The chain's CDR3 is CASSLASGRGQEQYF. CDR3 bases: TGTGCCAGCAGCTTAGCGTCGGGCAGGGGACAGGAGCAGTACTTC.

This clone was seen once. CDR3 DNA sequence: TGCGCCAGCAGCTTGGCACTAGCGGGAGACCATGAGCAGTTCTTC. Translation: CASSLALAGDHEQFF. This chain connects TRBV5-1 to TRBJ2-1; 11 positions agree with TRBD2. Germline V CDR1 and CDR2: SGHRS, YFSETQ. The V and J ends lost 0 bases and 8 bases, in that order; junction bases with no gene match: 4. This CDR3 comprises 15 residues.

The V and J genes are TRBV6-6 and TRBJ2-1, with 11 bases identical to TRBD2. Germline V gene sequence: CDR1 MNHNY, CDR2 SVGAGI (reference sequence). Trimming took 6 bases from V and 9 from J; bases not matched to a gene: 7. The CDR3 spans 14 residues. The CDR3 protein is CASRLTSGNAEQFF. The DNA for the CDR3 is TGTGCCAGCAGATTGACTAGCGGGAATGCTGAGCAGTTCTTC.

On this clone itself: At one end, the junction sequence differs from germline, possibly due to a read error. This CDR3 is also generated by other DNA sequences in the sample. The chain has TRBV7-2 and TRBJ1-5; D is uncertain. Germline assignment: CDR1 SGHTA and CDR2 FQGNSA. This CDR3 is built from 13 residues. CDR3 nucleotides: TGTGCCAGTAGCTTACCGGGCAATCAGCCCCAGCATTTT. Translation: CASSLPGNQPQHF.

The chain combines TRBV6-6 with TRBJ1-2; D is perhaps TRBD1 (5 bases). The CDR3 is 12 residues long. With 7 bases removed from V and 9 bases from J, the gap between germline ends came to 15 bases. Per germline, CDR1 MNHNY and CDR2 SVGAGI (reference sequence). The CDR3 protein is CASTTGESSYTF. DNA for the CDR3: TGTGCCAGCACGACGGGGGAGTCTAGCTACACCTTC.

This sequence joins TRBV19 and TRBJ2-5, with 13 bases aligning to TRBD2. Germline V CDR1 and CDR2: LNHDA, SQIVND (reference sequence). V lost 3 bases and J lost 3; bases outside the gene matches: 7. The CDR3 is 17 residues long. The CDR3 DNA follows: TGTGCCAGTAGTATTCGGACTAGCGGGAGTTGGGAAGAGACCCAGTACTTC. This sequence encodes CASSIRTSGSWEETQYF.

This clone appeared once. The genes are TRBV6-6 and TRBJ1-1; TRBD1 matches at 7 bases. CDR1 is MNHNY, CDR2 SVGAGI, per germline (reference sequence). V shed 0 bases and J 0 bases; nucleotides not matched to a gene: 1. The CDR3 spans 15 residues. CDR3 nucleotides: TGTGCCAGCAGTTACTCGAGGGGGCTGAACACTGAAGCTTTCTTT. It translates to CASSYSRGLNTEAFF.

The chain is built from TRBV9 and TRBJ2-3, with D perhaps TRBD2 (5 bases). Trimming took 4 bases from V and 6 from J, leaving 15 bases between them. The CDR3 sequence is 14 residues long. In germline, CDR1 is SGDLS, CDR2 YYNGEE. The CDR3 DNA sequence: TGTGCCAGCAGCACCCCCGGACGGAGGGATACGCAGTATTTT. Translated: CASSTPGRRDTQYF.

The chain uses TRBV5-1 and TRBJ1-6; D may be TRBD1 (6 bases). The CDR3 length is 14 residues. V gave up 0 bases and J gave up 8 bases, with 9 bases separating them. Looked up from germline, CDR1 is SGHRS and CDR2 is YFSETQ. The CDR3 here is CASSLEQGDSPLHF. The CDR3 DNA reads as TGCGCCAGCAGCTTGGAACAGGGTGATTCACCCCTCCACTTT.

The chain has TRBV9 and TRBJ2-1, with D tentatively TRBD2 (5 bases). Trimming removed 3 bases from V and 5 bases from J, with 15 bases in between. Germline V gene data show CDR1 as SGDLS and CDR2 as YYNGEE. The CDR3 consists of 15 residues. CDR3 amino acids: CASSALGSAHNEQFF. CDR3 nucleotide sequence: TGTGCCAGCAGCGCCCTTGGTAGCGCGCACAATGAGCAGTTCTTC. Based on the CDR3 plus reference TRBV9 and TRBJ2-1, the full variable domain is DSGVTQTPKHLITATGQRVTLRCSPRSGDLSVYWYQQSLDQGLQFLIQYYNGEERAKGNILERFSAQQFPDLHSELNLSSLELGDSALYFCASSALGSAHNEQFFGPGTRLTVL.

The V gene is TRBV5-4, the J gene TRBJ2-7; maybe TRBD1 (6 bases). Germline V lookup: CDR1 SGHNT, CDR2 YYREEE (reference sequence). The germline V and J ends were trimmed by 5 bases and 5 bases, with 17 bases remaining between them. CDR3 length equals 14 residues. The CDR3 nucleotides read TGTGCCAGCAGAGAGGTGGGGGCTGTAAACGAGCAGTACTTC. This encodes CASREVGAVNEQYF.

The genes are TRBV5-8 and TRBJ1-4; D unresolved. The V gene lost 4 bases and the J gene lost 0 bases, with 13 bases spanning the gap. From germline, CDR1 is SGHTS and CDR2 YDEGEE. CDR3 length equals 16 residues. In DNA form, the CDR3 reads TGTGCCAGCAGCACGGGAATCTCTGCAACTAATGAAAAACTGTTTTTT. It yields the protein CASSTGISATNEKLFF.

The gene calls are TRBV2 and TRBJ1-2; the D gene is possibly TRBD1 (6 bases). The V end lost 10 bases, the J end lost 2 bases, and 14 bases lay between the germline ends. CDR3 length: 13 amino acids. The V gene's germline CDR1 is SNHLY and CDR2 FYNNEI. CDR3 DNA sequence: TGTGCCAACGAAGAACAGGGAAACTATGGCTACACCTTC. Its translation is CANEEQGNYGYTF.

The CDR3 nucleotides are TGTGCCAGCCTTTCAGGACTTAAAGAGACCCAGTACTTC. Encoded protein: CASLSGLKETQYF. The rearrangement joins TRBV7-9 to TRBJ2-5; D perhaps matches TRBD2 (5 bases). V dropped 8 bases and J dropped 3 bases, with 13 bases sitting between them. Germline V gives CDR1 SEHNR, CDR2 FQNEAQ (reference sequence). This CDR3 comprises 13 residues.

The chain employs TRBV6-5 and TRBJ1-1; D is unclear. Germline loops: CDR1 MNHEY, CDR2 SVGAGI. Between the trimmed V and J ends, which lost 2 bases and 5 bases, there was a span of 12 bases. The CDR3 has 14 amino acids. The CDR3 nucleotides read TGTGCCAGCAGTTACCGACCCGCACAGACTGAAGCTTTCTTT. This codes for CASSYRPAQTEAFF.